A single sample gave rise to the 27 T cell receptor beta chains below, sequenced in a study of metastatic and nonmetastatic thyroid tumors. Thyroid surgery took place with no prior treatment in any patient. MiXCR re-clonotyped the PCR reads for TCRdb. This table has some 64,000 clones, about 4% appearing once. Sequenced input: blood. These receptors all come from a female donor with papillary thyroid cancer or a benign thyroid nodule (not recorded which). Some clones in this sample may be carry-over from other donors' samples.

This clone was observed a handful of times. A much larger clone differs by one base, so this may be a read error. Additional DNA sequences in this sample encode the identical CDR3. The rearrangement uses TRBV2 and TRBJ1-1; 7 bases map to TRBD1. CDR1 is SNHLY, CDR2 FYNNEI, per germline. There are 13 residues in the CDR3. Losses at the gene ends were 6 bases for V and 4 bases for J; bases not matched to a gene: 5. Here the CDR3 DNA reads TGTGCCAGCAGCGGGACAGAGGGCACTGAAGCTTTCTTT. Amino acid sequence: CASSGTEGTEAFF.

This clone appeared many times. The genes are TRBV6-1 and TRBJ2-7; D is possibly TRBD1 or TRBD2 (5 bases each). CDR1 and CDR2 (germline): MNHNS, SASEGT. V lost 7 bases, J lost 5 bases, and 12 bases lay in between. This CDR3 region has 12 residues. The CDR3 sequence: CASTYRGDEQYF. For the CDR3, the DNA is TGTGCCAGCACCTATCGAGGGGACGAGCAGTACTTC.

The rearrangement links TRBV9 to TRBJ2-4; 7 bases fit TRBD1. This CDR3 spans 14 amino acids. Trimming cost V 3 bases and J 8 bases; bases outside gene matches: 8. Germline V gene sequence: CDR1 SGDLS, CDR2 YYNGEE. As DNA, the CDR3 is TGTGCCAGCAGCGGAGACAGGGCTTTGGACATTCAGTACTTC. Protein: CASSGDRALDIQYF.

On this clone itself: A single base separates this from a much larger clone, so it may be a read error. The CDR3 DNA follows: TGTACCAGCTCACCCTTCGAATCCCTGGCTTTCTTT. It translates to CTSSPFESLAFF. The chain recombines TRBV18 with TRBJ1-1; D not resolved. CDR1 and CDR2 from the germline V gene are KGHSH and LQKENI. This CDR3 is built from 12 residues.

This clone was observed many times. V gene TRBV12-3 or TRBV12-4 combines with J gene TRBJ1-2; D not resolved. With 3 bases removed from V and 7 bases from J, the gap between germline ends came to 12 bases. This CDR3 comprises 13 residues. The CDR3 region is CASSFTVAGGYTF. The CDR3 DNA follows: TGTGCCAGCAGTTTTACGGTGGCGGGTGGCTACACCTTC.

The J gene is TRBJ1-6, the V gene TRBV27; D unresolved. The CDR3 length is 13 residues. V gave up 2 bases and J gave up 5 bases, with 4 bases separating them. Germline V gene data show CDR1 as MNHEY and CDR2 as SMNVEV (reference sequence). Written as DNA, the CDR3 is TGTGCCAGCAGTTTAACTAATAATTCACCCCTCCACTTT. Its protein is CASSLTNNSPLHF.

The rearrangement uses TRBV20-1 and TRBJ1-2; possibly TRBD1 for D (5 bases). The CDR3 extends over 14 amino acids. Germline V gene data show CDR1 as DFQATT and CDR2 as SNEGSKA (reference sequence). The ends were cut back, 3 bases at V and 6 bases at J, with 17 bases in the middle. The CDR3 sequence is CSARGQVCSHGYTF. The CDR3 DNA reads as TGCAGTGCTAGGGGGCAGGTTTGTAGTCATGGCTACACCTTC.

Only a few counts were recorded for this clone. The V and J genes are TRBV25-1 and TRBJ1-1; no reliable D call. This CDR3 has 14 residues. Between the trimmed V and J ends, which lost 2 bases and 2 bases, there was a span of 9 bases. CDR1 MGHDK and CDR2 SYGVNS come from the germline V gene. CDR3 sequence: CASSEPGRNTEAFF. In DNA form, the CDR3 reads TGTGCCAGCAGTGAACCGGGCAGAAACACTGAAGCTTTCTTT.

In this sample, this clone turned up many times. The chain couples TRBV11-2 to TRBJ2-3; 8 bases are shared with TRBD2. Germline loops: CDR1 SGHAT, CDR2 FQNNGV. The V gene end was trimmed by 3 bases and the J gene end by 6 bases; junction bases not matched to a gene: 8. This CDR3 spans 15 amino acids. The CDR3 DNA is TGTGCCAGCAGCTTGAGATCGGGAGGGGTGGATACGCAGTATTTT. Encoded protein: CASSLRSGGVDTQYF.

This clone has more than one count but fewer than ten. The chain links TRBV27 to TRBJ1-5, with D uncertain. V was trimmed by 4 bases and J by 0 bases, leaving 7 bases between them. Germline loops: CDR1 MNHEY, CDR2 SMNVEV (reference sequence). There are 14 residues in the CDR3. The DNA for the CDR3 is TGTGCCAGCAGTTCCCCCTATAGCAATCAGCCCCAGCATTTT. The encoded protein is CASSSPYSNQPQHF.

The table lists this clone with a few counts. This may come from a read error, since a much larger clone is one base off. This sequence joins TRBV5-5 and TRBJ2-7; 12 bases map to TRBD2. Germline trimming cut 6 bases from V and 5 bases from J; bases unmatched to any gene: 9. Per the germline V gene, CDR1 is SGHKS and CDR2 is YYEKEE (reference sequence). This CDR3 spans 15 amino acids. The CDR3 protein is CASIPLAGGPHEQYF. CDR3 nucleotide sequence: TGTGCCAGCATCCCTCTAGCGGGAGGGCCGCACGAGCAGTACTTC. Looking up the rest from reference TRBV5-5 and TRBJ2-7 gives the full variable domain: DAGVTQSPTHLIKTRGQQVTLRCSPISGHKSVSWYQQVLGQGPQFIFQYYEKEERGRGNFPDRFSARQFPNYSSELNVNALLLGDSALYLCASIPLAGGPHEQYFGPGTRLTVT.

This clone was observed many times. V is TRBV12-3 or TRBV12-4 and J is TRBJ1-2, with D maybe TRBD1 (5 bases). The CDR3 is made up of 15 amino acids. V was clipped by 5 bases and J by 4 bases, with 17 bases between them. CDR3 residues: CASSPGGVPSYGYTF. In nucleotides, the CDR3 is TGTGCCAGCAGTCCGGGGGGGGTTCCTAGCTATGGCTACACCTTC.

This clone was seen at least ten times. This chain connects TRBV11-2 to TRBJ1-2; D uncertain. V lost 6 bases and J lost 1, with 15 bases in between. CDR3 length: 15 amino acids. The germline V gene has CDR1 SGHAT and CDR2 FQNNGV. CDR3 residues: CASRGWTLVNYGYTF. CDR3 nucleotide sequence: TGTGCCAGCAGGGGGTGGACGTTAGTTAACTATGGCTACACCTTC.

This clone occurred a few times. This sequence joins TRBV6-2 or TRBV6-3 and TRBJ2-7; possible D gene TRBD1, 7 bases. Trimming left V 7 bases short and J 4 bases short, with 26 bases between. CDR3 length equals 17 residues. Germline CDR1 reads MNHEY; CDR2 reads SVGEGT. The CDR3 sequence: CASTKRGRSGEGYEQYF. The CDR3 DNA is TGTGCCAGCACCAAAAGGGGGCGTTCGGGAGAGGGGTACGAGCAGTACTTC.

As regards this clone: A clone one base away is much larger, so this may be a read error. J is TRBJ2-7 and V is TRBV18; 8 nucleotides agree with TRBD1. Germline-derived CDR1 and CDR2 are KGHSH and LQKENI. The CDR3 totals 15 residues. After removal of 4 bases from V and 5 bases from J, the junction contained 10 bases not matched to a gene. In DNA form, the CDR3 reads TGTGCCAGCTCACGAACCTGGACAGGGAGCCACGAGCAGTACTTC. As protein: CASSRTWTGSHEQYF. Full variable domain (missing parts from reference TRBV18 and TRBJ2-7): NAGVMQNPRHLVRRRGQEARLRCSPMKGHSHVYWYRQLPEEGLKFMVYLQKENIIDESGMPKERFSAEFPKEGPSILRIQQVVRGDSAAYFCASSRTWTGSHEQYFGPGTRLTVT.

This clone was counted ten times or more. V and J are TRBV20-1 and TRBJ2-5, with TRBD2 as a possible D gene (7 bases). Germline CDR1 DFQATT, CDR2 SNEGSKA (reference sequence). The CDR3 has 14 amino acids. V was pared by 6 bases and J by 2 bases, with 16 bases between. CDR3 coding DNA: TGCAGTGCCCAAGGGGGAGCGGGGCAAGAGACCCAGTACTTC. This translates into CSAQGGAGQETQYF.

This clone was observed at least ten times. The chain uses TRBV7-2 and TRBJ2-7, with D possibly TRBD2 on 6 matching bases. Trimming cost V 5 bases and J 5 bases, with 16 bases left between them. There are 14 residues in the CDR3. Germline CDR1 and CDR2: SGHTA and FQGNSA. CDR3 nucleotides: TGTGCCAGCAGCCAGCGACTAGAGGTACACGAGCAGTACTTC. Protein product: CASSQRLEVHEQYF.

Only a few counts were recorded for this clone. The CDR3 reads CASSIVRNTEAFF. The DNA for the CDR3 is TGTGCCAGTAGTATAGTCAGGAACACTGAAGCTTTCTTT. This chain links TRBV19 with TRBJ1-1; D remains unclear. This CDR3 spans 13 amino acids. Germline loops: CDR1 LNHDA, CDR2 SQIVND (reference sequence). The V gene lost 1 base and the J gene lost 1 base, with 4 bases spanning the gap.

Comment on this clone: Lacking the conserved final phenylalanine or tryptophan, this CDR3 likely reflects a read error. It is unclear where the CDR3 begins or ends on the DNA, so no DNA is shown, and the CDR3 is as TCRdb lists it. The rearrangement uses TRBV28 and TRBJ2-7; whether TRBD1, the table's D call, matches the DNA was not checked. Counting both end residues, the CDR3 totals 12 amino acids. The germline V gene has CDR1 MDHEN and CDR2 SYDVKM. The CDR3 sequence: CASRWGGYEQYL.

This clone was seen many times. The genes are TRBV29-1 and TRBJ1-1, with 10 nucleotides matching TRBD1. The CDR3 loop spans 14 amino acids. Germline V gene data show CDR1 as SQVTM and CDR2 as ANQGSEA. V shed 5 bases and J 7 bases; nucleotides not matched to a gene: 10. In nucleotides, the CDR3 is TGCAGCGTTCAAAAGGACAGGGGGAGAGTTGAAGCTTTCTTT. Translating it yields CSVQKDRGRVEAFF.

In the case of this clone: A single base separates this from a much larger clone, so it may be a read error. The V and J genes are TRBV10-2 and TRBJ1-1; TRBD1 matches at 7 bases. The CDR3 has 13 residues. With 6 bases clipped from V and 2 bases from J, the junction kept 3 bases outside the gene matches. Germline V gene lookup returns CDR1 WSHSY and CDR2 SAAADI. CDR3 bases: TGCGCCAGCAGGACAGGGTTAAACACTGAAGCTTTCTTT. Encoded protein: CASRTGLNTEAFF.

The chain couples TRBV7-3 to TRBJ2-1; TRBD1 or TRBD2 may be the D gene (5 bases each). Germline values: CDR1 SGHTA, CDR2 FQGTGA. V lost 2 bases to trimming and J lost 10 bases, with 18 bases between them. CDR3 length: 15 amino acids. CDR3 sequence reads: CASSLLGSHRWEQFF. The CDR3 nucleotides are TGTGCCAGCAGCTTACTTGGGAGCCACAGGTGGGAGCAGTTCTTC.

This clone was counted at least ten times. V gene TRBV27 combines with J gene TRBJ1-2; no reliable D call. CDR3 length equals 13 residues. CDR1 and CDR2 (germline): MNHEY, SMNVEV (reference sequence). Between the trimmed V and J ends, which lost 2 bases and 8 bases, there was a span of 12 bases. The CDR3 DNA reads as TGTGCCAGCAGTTTAAATAGGGTGGGCGGCTACACCTTC. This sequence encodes CASSLNRVGGYTF.

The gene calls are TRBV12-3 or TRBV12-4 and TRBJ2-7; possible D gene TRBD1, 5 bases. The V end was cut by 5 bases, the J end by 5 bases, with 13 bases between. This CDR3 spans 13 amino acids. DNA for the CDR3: TGTGCCAGCAGTACTACAGGTTTCCACGAGCAGTACTTC. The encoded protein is CASSTTGFHEQYF.

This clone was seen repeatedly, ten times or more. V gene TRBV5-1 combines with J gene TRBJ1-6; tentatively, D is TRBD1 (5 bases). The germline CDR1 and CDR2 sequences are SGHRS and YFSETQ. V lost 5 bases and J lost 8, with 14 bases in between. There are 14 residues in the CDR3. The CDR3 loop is CASRPSWGDSPLHF. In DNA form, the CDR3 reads TGCGCCAGCAGACCCTCTTGGGGGGATTCACCCCTCCACTTT.

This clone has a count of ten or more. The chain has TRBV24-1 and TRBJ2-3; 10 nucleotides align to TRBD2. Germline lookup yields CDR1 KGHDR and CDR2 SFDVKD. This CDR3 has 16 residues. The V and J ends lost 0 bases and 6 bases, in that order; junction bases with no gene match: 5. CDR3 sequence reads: CATSDLTSGTLDTQYF. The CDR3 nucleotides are TGTGCCACCAGTGATTTGACTAGCGGGACATTGGATACGCAGTATTTT.

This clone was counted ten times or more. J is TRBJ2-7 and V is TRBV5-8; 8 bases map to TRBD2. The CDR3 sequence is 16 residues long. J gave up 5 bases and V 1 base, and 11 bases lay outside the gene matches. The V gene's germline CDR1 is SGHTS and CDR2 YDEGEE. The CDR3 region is CASSLIPFGRADEQYF. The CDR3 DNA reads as TGTGCCAGCAGCTTGATCCCATTCGGGAGGGCCGACGAGCAGTACTTC.